This T cell receptor (beta chain) was observed in a study of blood T cell repertoires in COVID-19. Looking at the study overall: There were acute and convalescent COVID-19 samples, and they came from the United States, Italy and Spain. Sample material is recorded as cDNA or gDNA derived from T cells, B-cell-depleted T cells, or PBMCs.

How the authors handled the data: Reference gene primers were amplified, and this amplification served to estimate nucleated cell counts. The data were produced by immunoSEQ multiplex PCR, yet TCRdb's version contains in-frame clones alone and is incomplete. D and trimming were read from the DNA, whereas the V and J calls and clone size are those reported in that table. This sample carries tens of thousands of clones, 75% to 85% of them seen once, and the ten largest clones take 25%. With 6 bases removed from V and 4 bases from J, the gap between germline ends came to 12 bases. The CDR3 loop spans 14 amino acids. In germline, CDR1 is SEHNR, CDR2 FQNEAQ (reference sequence).

Sequencing was performed on peripheral blood. The rearrangement links TRBV7-9 to TRBJ2-2; tentatively, D is TRBD1 (6 bases). This clonotype originated in a man aged 55 to 70 with acute or convalescent COVID-19. The CDR3 DNA reads TGTGCCAGCAGGGGGACAACGATCACCGGGGAGCTGTTTTTT. This sequence encodes CASRGTTITGELFF.